This TCR beta chain was recorded in a study of T-cell memory formation after mild COVID-19. Study-level points and caveats: There was a balanced CD4/CD8 profile in clones contracting day 15 to 85, and later expanders leaned CD4+. The authors left the SARS-CoV-2 specificity of second-wave clones peaking on day 37 unconfirmed.

The CDR3 covers 15 residues. J lost 4 bases, V lost 5 bases, and 10 bases had no gene match. Germline assignment: CDR1 SGHVS and CDR2 FQNEAQ. On this clonotype itself: Its specificity is not known.

5'RACE with constant-segment primers yielded barcoded, UMI-tagged TCR alpha and TCR beta cDNA libraries. TCRdb recomputed calls from the 5' RACE reads with MiXCR, one row per CDR3 protein. The sample carries nearly 200,000 distinct CDR3 sequences, about a sixth recorded once. Specimen: PBMCs or a T cell subset sorted from them (not recorded which). The receptor was isolated from an adult woman who had mild COVID-19 (a few samples of this study predate the infection). Cell type and time point are not known. This chain joins TRBV7-8 and TRBJ1-1, with 7 bases fitting TRBD1. The CDR3 spells CASSNRQGLSTEAFF. CDR3 sequence (DNA): TGTGCCAGCAGCAACAGACAGGGATTGTCCACTGAAGCTTTCTTT.